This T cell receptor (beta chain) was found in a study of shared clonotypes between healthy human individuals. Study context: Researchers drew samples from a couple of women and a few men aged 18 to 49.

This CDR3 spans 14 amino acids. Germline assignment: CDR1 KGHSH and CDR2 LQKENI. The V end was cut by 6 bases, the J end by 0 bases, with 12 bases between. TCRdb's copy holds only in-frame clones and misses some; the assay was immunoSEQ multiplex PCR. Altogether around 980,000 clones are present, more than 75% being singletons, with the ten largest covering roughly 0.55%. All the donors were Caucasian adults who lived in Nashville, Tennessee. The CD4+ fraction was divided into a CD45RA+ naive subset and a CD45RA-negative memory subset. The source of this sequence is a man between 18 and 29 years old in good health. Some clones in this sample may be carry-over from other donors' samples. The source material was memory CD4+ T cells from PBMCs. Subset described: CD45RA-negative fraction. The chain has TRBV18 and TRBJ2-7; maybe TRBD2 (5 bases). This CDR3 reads CASSSIATSYEQYF. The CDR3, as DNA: TGTGCCAGCTCGTCAATAGCGACCTCCTACGAGCAGTACTTC.